The rows below give T cell receptor beta chains drawn from one sample of a study of neurological immune-mediated disorders. TCRdb recomputed calls from the 5' RACE reads with MiXCR, one row per CDR3 protein. The table includes about 46,000 distinct CDR3 sequences, 1.5% to 2% detected once. Input material: PBMCs. Receptors were obtained from a woman aged 40 to 50 with multiple sclerosis. Both conserved end residues are part of each CDR3. D genes are given only for firm matches.

CDR3	D	J	length	V
CASSLAGDGYTF	-	TRBJ1-2	12	TRBV5-1
CSAGGRSGTDTQYF	-	TRBJ2-3	14	TRBV20-1
CASSVGQNADTQYF	-	TRBJ2-3	14	TRBV9
CSASGGGTEAFF	-	TRBJ1-1	12	TRBV20-1
CASSFWTNTGELFF	-	TRBJ2-2	14	TRBV5-6
CASRTASSGNTIYF	-	TRBJ1-3	14	TRBV5-1
CASSAQLAGGTDTQYF	TRBD2	TRBJ2-3	16	TRBV2
CASSLGLGNTGELFF	-	TRBJ2-2	15	TRBV5-1
CATSDSRGTGNEKLFF	TRBD1	TRBJ1-4	16	TRBV24-1
CASVGGVEAFF	-	TRBJ1-1	11	TRBV12-3/TRBV12-4
CASSMGTALNQPQHF	-	TRBJ1-5	15	TRBV19
CASSYGLAGEYNEQFF	TRBD2	TRBJ2-1	16	TRBV5-1
CASSPRATPTGGANVLTF	-	TRBJ2-6	18	TRBV11-2
CASRRGTGSYNEQFF	TRBD1	TRBJ2-1	15	TRBV10-2
CASSLTGQTLYEQYF	TRBD1	TRBJ2-7	15	TRBV7-8
CAIGAGITDTQYF	-	TRBJ2-3	13	TRBV10-3
CASSQERLERGSRRYF	-	TRBJ2-3	16	TRBV4-1
CSARQGSRGEKLFF	TRBD1	TRBJ1-4	14	TRBV20-1
CSARDHGGTGANVLTF	-	TRBJ2-6	16	TRBV20-1
CASSLPGQANYGYTF	TRBD1	TRBJ1-2	15	TRBV5-6
CAIPGVDDGYTF	-	TRBJ1-2	12	TRBV7-9
CASSPQGRGNTGELFF	-	TRBJ2-2	16	TRBV5-1
CASSYPGFLNYGYTF	-	TRBJ1-2	15	TRBV12-3/TRBV12-4